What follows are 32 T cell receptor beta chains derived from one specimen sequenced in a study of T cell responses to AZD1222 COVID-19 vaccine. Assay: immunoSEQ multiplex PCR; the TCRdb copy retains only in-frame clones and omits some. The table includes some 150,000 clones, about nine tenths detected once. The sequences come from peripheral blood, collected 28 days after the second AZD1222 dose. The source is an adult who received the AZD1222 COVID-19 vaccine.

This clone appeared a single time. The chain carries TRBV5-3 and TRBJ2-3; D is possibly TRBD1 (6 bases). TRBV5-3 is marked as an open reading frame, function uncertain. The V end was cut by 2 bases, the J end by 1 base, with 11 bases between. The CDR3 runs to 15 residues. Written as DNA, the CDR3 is TGTGCCAGAAGCTTTTCAGGGGTTGGCACAGATACGCAGTATTTT. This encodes CARSFSGVGTDTQYF.

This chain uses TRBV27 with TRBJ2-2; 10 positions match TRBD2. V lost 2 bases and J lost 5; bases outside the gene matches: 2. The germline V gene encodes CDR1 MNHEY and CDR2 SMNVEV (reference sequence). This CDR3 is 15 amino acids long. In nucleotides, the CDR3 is TGTGCCAGCAGTTTACTAGCGGGAGAAACCGGGGAGCTGTTTTTT. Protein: CASSLLAGETGELFF.

Here the CDR3 DNA reads TGTGCCACCAGTGACCCGGGACGGAGCTATGGCTACACCTTC. Its translation: CATSDPGRSYGYTF. This chain connects TRBV24-1 to TRBJ1-2; D may be TRBD1 (5 bases). The germline gives CDR1 KGHDR, CDR2 SFDVKD. Trimming left V 4 bases short and J 4 bases short, with 12 bases between. The CDR3 runs 14 residues.

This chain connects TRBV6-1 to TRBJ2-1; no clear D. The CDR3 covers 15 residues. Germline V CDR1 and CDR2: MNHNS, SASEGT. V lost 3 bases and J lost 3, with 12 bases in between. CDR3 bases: TGTGCCAGCAGTGATGAGCCAACCATCTACAATGAGCAGTTCTTC. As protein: CASSDEPTIYNEQFF.

The CDR3 DNA is TGTGCCAGCAGCCGACTAGCGGGAGCGTTAGATACGCAGTATTTT. Amino acids: CASSRLAGALDTQYF. This chain links TRBV11-2 with TRBJ2-3, with TRBD2 matching over 12 bases. Germline-derived CDR1 and CDR2 are SGHAT and FQNNGV. Trimming cost V 5 bases and J 5 bases; bases outside gene matches: 5. This CDR3 has 15 amino acids.

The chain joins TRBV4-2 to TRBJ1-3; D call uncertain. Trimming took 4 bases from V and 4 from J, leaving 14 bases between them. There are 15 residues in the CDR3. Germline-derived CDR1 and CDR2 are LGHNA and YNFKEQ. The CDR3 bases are TGTGCCAGCAGCCCCATGGGCACCGCAGGAAACACCATATATTTT. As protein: CASSPMGTAGNTIYF.

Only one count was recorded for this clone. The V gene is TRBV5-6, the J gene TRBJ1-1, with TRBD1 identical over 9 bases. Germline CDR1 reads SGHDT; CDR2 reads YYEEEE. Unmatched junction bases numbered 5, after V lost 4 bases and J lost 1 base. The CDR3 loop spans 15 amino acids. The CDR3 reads CASSRDRGKNTEAFF. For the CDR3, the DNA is TGTGCCAGCAGCCGAGACAGGGGGAAGAACACTGAAGCTTTCTTT. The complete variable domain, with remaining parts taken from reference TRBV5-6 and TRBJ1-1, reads DAGVTQSPTHLIKTRGQQVTLRCSPKSGHDTVSWYQQALGQGPQFIFQYYEEEERQRGNFPDRFSGHQFPNYSSELNVNALLLGDSALYLCASSRDRGKNTEAFFGQGTRLTVV.

CDR3 DNA sequence: TGTGCCAGCTCACGGGGGTGGTACGAGCAGTACTTC. Translated, it gives CASSRGWYEQYF. The chain employs TRBV18 and TRBJ2-7; TRBD1 or TRBD2 may be the D gene (5 bases each). V was cut by 4 bases and J by 4 bases, with 8 bases left in between. Germline V gene lookup returns CDR1 KGHSH and CDR2 LQKENI. This CDR3 contains 12 residues.

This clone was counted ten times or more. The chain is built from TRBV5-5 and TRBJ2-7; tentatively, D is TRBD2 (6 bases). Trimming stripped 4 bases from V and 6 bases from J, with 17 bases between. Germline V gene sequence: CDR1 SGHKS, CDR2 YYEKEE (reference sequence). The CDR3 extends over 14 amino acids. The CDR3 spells CASSRRDSIREQYF. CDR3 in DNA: TGTGCCAGCAGCCGCCGGGACTCAATCCGCGAGCAGTACTTC. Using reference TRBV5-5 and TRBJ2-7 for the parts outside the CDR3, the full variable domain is DAGVTQSPTHLIKTRGQQVTLRCSPISGHKSVSWYQQVLGQGPQFIFQYYEKEERGRGNFPDRFSARQFPNYSSELNVNALLLGDSALYLCASSRRDSIREQYFGPGTRLTVT.

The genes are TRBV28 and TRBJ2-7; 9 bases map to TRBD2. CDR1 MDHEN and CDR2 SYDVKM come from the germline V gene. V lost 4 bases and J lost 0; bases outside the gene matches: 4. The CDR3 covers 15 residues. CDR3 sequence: CASSSAAGGSYEQYF. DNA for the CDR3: TGTGCCAGCAGTTCGGCAGCGGGAGGCTCCTACGAGCAGTACTTC.

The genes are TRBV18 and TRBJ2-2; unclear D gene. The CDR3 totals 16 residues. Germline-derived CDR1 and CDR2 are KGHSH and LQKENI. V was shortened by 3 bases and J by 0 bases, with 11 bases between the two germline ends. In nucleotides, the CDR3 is TGTGCCAGCTCACCTCCGCTGGGGACGAACACCGGGGAGCTGTTTTTT. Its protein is CASSPPLGTNTGELFF.

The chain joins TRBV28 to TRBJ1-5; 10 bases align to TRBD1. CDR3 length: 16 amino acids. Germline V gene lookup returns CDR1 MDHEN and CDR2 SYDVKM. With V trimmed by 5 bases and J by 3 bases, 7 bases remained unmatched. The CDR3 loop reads CASSPEGQGDNQPQHF. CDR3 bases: TGTGCCAGCAGTCCTGAAGGACAGGGGGACAATCAGCCCCAGCATTTT. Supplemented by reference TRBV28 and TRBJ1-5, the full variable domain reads DVKVTQSSRYLVKRTGEKVFLECVQDMDHENMFWYRQDPGLGLRLIYFSYDVKMKEKGDIPEGYSVSREKKERFSLILESASTNQTSMYLCASSPEGQGDNQPQHFGDGTRLSIL.

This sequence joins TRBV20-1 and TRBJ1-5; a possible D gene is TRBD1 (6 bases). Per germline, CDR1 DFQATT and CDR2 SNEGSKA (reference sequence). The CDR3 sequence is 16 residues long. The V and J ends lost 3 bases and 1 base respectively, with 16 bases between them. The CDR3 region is CSASSLGTLSNQPQHF. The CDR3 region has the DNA TGCAGTGCTAGTTCCCTCGGGACATTAAGCAATCAGCCCCAGCATTTT.

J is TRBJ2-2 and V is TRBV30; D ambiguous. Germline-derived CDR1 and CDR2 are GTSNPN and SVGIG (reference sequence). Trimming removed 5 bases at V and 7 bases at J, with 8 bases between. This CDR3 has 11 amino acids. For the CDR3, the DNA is TGTGCCTGGGCTCCCGTCGGGGAGCTGTTTTTT. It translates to CAWAPVGELFF.

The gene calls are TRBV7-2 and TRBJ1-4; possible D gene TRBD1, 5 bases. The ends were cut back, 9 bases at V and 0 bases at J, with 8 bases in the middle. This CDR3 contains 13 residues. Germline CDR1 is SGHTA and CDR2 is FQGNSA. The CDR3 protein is CASRRATNEKLFF. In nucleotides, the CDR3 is TGTGCCAGTCGCAGGGCAACTAATGAAAAACTGTTTTTT.

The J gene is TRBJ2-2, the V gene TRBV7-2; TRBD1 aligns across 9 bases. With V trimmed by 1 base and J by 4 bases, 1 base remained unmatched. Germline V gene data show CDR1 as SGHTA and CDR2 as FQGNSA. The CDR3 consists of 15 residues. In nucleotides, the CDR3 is TGTGCCAGCAGCTTAGACAGGGGGCGCACCGGGGAGCTGTTTTTT. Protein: CASSLDRGRTGELFF.

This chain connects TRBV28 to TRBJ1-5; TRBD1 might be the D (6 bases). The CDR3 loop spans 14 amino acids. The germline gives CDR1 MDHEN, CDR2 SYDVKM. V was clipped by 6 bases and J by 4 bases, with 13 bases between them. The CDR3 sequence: CASRGGQTNQPQHF. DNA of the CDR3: TGTGCCAGCAGGGGAGGACAGACGAATCAGCCCCAGCATTTT.

In DNA, the CDR3 is TGTGCCAGCAGTCCCGGGACACTGCAAAACACCATATATTTT. This translates into CASSPGTLQNTIYF. The rearrangement uses TRBV28 and TRBJ1-3, with a weak D call TRBD1 (6 bases). V lost 5 bases and J lost 6, with 14 bases in between. The germline V gene has CDR1 MDHEN and CDR2 SYDVKM. This CDR3 has 14 residues.

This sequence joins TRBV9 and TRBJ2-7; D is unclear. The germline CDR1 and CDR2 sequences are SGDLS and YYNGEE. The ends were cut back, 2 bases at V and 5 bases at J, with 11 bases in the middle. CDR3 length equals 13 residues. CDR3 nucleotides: TGTGCCAGCAGCGTCCTTCCGGTTGACGAGCAGTACTTC. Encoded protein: CASSVLPVDEQYF.

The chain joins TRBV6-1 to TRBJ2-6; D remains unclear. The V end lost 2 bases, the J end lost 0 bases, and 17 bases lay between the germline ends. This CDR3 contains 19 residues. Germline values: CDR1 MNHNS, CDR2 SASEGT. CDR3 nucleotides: TGTGCCAGCAGTGAAAGGCTTTCCCGGTCGGACTCTGGGGCCAACGTCCTGACTTTC. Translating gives CASSERLSRSDSGANVLTF.

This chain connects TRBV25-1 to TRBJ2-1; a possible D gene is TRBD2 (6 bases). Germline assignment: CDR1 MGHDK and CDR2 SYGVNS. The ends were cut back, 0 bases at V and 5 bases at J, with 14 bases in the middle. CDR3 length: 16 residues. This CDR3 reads CASSEYGRSGHNEQFF. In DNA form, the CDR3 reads TGTGCCAGCAGTGAATATGGGAGGTCAGGGCACAATGAGCAGTTCTTC.

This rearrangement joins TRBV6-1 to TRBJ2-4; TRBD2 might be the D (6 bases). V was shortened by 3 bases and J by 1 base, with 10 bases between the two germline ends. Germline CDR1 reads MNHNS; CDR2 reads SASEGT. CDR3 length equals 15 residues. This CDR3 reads CASSDRDSAKNIQYF. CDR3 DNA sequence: TGTGCCAGCAGTGACAGGGACTCGGCCAAAAACATTCAGTACTTC.

The CDR3 nucleotides read TGTGCCAGCAGCGTAGAGGGTCGGGAGACCCAGTACTTC. It specifies CASSVEGRETQYF. V gene TRBV9 combines with J gene TRBJ2-5; the D is unclear. This CDR3 spans 13 amino acids. With 0 bases removed from V and 5 bases from J, the gap between germline ends came to 8 bases. Germline V gives CDR1 SGDLS, CDR2 YYNGEE.

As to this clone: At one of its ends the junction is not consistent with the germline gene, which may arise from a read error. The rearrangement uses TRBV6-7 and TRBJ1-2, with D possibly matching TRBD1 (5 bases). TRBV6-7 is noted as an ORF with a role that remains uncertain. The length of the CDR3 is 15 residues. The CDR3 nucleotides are TGTGCCAGCAGTCACTCAACGGCTGGGGGATATGGCTACACCTTC. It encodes CASSHSTAGGYGYTF.

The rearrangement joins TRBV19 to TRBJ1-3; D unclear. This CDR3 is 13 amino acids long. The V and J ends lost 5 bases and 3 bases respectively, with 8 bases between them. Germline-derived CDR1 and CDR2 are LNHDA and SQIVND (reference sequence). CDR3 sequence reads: CASSLIVGNTIYF. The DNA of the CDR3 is TGTGCCAGTAGTTTGATAGTTGGAAACACCATATATTTT.

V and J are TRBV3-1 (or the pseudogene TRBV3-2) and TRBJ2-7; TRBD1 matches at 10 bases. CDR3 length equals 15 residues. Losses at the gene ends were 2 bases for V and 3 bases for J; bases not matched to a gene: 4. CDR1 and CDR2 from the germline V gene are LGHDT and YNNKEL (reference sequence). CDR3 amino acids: CASSQTGTGVYEQYF. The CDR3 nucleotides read TGTGCCAGCAGCCAAACCGGGACAGGGGTCTACGAGCAGTACTTC.

CDR3 amino acids: CASSISGESYNEQFF. The DNA for the CDR3 is TGTGCCAGTAGTATATCGGGAGAGTCCTACAATGAGCAGTTCTTC. The rearrangement links TRBV19 to TRBJ2-1; D is possibly TRBD2 (6 bases). Germline V gene lookup returns CDR1 LNHDA and CDR2 SQIVND (reference sequence). V was shortened by 2 bases and J by 1 base, with 9 bases between the two germline ends. The CDR3 spans 15 residues.

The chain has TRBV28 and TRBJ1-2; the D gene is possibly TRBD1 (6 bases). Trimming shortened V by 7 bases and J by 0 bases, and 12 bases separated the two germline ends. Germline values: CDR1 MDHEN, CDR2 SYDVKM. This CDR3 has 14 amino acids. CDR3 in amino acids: CASTVGTTNYGYTF. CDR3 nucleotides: TGTGCCAGCACCGTCGGGACAACTAACTATGGCTACACCTTC.

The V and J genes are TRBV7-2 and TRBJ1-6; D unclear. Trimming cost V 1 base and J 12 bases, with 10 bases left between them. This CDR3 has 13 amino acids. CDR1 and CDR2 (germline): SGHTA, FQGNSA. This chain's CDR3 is CASSLEGSGPLHF. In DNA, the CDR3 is TGTGCCAGCAGCTTAGAAGGTTCGGGACCCCTCCACTTT. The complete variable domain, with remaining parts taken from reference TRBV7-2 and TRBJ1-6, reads GAGVSQSPSNKVTEKGKDVELRCDPISGHTALYWYRQSLGQGLEFLIYFQGNSAPDKSGLPSDRFSAERTGGSVSTLTIQRTQQEDSAVYLCASSLEGSGPLHFGNGTRLTVT.

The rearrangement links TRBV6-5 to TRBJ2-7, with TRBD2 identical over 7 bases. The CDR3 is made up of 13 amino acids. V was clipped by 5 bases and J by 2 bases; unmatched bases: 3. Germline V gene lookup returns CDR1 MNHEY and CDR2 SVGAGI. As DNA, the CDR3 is TGTGCCAGCAGTACTAGCGCGACCTACGAGCAGTACTTC. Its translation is CASSTSATYEQYF.

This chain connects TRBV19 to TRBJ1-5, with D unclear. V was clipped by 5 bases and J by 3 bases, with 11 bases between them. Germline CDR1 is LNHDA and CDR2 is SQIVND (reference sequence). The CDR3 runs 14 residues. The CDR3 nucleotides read TGTGCCAGTAGTGTTCGAGGGCCCAATCAGCCCCAGCATTTT. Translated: CASSVRGPNQPQHF.

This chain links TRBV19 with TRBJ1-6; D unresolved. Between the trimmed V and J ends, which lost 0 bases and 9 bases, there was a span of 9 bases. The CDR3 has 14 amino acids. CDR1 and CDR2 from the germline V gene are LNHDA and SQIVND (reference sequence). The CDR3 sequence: CASSIDGRTSPLHF. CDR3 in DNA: TGTGCCAGTAGTATAGACGGACGAACTTCACCCCTCCACTTT.